The rows below give T cell receptor beta chains drawn from one sample of a study of tumor and adjacent non-tumor tissue in lung cancer. TCRdb analysed the multiplex PCR reads with MiXCR anew, one entry per CDR3 protein. Among over 110,000 distinct CDR3 sequences listed, approximately 64% were seen once. Sequenced input: lung tumor tissue. The receptors here all came from a man aged 60 to 75 with small cell lung cancer. The CDR3 runs from the conserved cysteine through the conserved F or W. A D gene is named only where the DNA matches it firmly. Only part of the rows carry a size: once, few, many, or a class if the clone is expanded.

clone_size	v_call	cdr3_length	j_call	d_call	cdr3_nt	cdr3_aa
NA	TRBV5-4	12	TRBJ1-1	NA	TGTGCCAGCAGCTCAGGGGTTAGTAGGGCTTTCTTT	CASSSGVSRAFF
NA	TRBV7-9	16	TRBJ2-7	NA	TGTGCCAGCAACTTAGGTCTAGGACTACTGAACAACGAGCAGTACTTC	CASNLGLGLLNNEQYF
NA	TRBV29-1	14	TRBJ1-3	NA	TGCAGCGTTGAAGTACAGGGATCTGGAAACACCATATATTTT	CSVEVQGSGNTIYF
NA	TRBV29-1	15	TRBJ2-2	TRBD2	TGCGACGTCGTACTAGCGCCAGCGAACACCGGGGAGCTGTTTTTT	CDVVLAPANTGELFF
NA	TRBV5-4	13	TRBJ2-1	TRBD1	TGTGCCAGCAGCCAGACAGGGTACAATGAGCAGTTCTTC	CASSQTGYNEQFF
NA	TRBV11-3	14	TRBJ2-3	NA	TGTGCCCGCAGTTTTAGCGAGTGGACAGATACGCAGTATTTT	CARSFSEWTDTQYF
NA	TRBV28	16	TRBJ1-5	TRBD1	TGTGCCAGCAGTTTAACAACAGGGGCTGTCAATCAGCCCCAGCATTTT	CASSLTTGAVNQPQHF
once	TRBV11-2	14	TRBJ2-1	NA	TGTGCCAGCCAGAAGCGGCAGAGCCACAAGGAGCAGTTCTTC	CASQKRQSHKEQFF
once	TRBV7-8	16	TRBJ2-5	NA	TGTGCCAGCAGCTTTAATGCAGGGCTTTACCAAGAGACTCAGTACTTC	CASSFNAGLYQETQYF
NA	TRBV11-2	14	TRBJ2-5	NA	TGTGCCAACAGCATTGACCCGTACCGAGAGACCCAGTACTTC	CANSIDPYRETQYF
once	TRBV4-2	18	TRBJ2-6	NA	TGTGCCAGCAGCCAAGATAGGCACGGACACTCTGGGGCCAAGGTCCTGACTTTC	CASSQDRHGHSGAKVLTF
NA	TRBV20-1	15	TRBJ2-1	TRBD2	TGCAATACAGGATCCGGGACTAGCGTCTACAATGAGCAGTTCTTC	CNTGSGTSVYNEQFF
NA	TRBV11-1	11	TRBJ2-1	NA	TGTACCAGCAACTTAGAGAATGAGCAGTTCTTC	CTSNLENEQFF
NA	TRBV28	14	TRBJ2-7	TRBD2	TGTGCCAGCAGCCTACTAGCGGGAGTAGGCGAGCAGTACTTC	CASSLLAGVGEQYF
NA	TRBV20-1	13	TRBJ2-5	NA	TGCAGTGCTAGGACCTGGGGGCAAGAGACCCAGTACTTC	CSARTWGQETQYF
NA	TRBV14	14	TRBJ2-1	NA	TGTGAAAGCAGCCCGCGGGGTAGCGAGGATGAGCAGTTCTTC	CESSPRGSEDEQFF
few	TRBV12-3/TRBV12-4	15	TRBJ1-2	NA	TGTGCCAGCAGTTTCCCATCTCGGGCCACCTATGGCTACACCTTC	CASSFPSRATYGYTF
few	TRBV6-1	16	TRBJ2-1	NA	TGTGCCAGCAGTGAACAGGGGGGGTTCGGGGGCAATGAGCAGTTCTTC	CASSEQGGFGGNEQFF
NA	TRBV29-1	14	TRBJ2-1	NA	TGCAGCGCTGTACGGGGGCCGAGCTCCTACGAGCAGTTCTTC	CSAVRGPSSYEQFF
NA	TRBV12-3/TRBV12-4	14	TRBJ2-1	NA	TGTGCCAGCAGCCCTACTATCCGACAGTCAGCGCAGTTCTTC	CASSPTIRQSAQFF
NA	TRBV20-1	13	TRBJ1-4	TRBD1	TGCAGTGCCACAGGGGCCTATAATGAAAAACTGTTTTTT	CSATGAYNEKLFF
NA	TRBV5-4	16	TRBJ2-1	TRBD1	TGTGCCAGCAGCCGACCCGGGACAGTGGGACACAATGAGCAGTTCTTC	CASSRPGTVGHNEQFF
NA	TRBV6-6	14	TRBJ2-7	NA	TGTGCCAGGAGCCTTAACAGGGTTCCGGGGGAGCAGTACTTT	CARSLNRVPGEQYF